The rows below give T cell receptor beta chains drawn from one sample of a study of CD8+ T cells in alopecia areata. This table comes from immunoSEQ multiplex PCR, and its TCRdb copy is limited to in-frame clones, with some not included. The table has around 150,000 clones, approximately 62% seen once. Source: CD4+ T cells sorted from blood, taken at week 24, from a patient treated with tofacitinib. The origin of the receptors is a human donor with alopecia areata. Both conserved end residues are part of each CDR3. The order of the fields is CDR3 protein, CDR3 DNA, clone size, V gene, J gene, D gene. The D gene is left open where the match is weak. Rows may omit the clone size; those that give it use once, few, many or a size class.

CASSQDGSSYGYTF	TGTGCCAGCAGCCAAGACGGTTCGAGCTATGGCTACACCTTC	.	TRBV4-2	TRBJ1-2	.
CSVVKSSYEQYF	TGCAGCGTTGTTAAGAGCTCCTACGAGCAGTACTTC	.	TRBV29-1	TRBJ2-7	.
CSVDGGFFDTEAFF	TGCAGCGTTGACGGGGGGTTTTTCGACACTGAAGCTTTCTTT	few	TRBV29-1	TRBJ1-1	.
CASSTLAGGYNEQFF	TGTGCCAGCAGCACCCTAGCGGGTGGGTACAATGAGCAGTTCTTC	.	TRBV5-4	TRBJ2-1	TRBD2
CASSERTGVYEQYF	TGTGCCAGCAGCGAACGGACAGGGGTATACGAGCAGTACTTC	few	TRBV7-8	TRBJ2-7	TRBD1
CASSGRGTGELFF	TGTGCCAGCAGTGGGCGGGGGACCGGGGAGCTGTTTTTT	.	TRBV6-1	TRBJ2-2	TRBD2
CASSIVGRDQYF	TGTGCCAGTAGTATAGTCGGCAGGGATCAGTACTTC	few	TRBV19	TRBJ2-7	.
CSASLGGVNTEAFF	TGCAGCGCCTCCTTAGGGGGGGTGAACACTGAAGCTTTCTTT	.	TRBV29-1	TRBJ1-1	.
CASSLVSDRGLTNEKLFF	TGCGCCAGCAGCCTCGTTTCGGACAGGGGGCTGACTAATGAAAAACTGTTTTTT	few	TRBV4-1	TRBJ1-4	TRBD1
CASSEEAGNYNEQFF	TGTGCCAGCAGCGAAGAAGCGGGGAACTACAATGAGCAGTTCTTC	few	TRBV11-3	TRBJ2-1	TRBD2
CAWSGGNYGYTF	TGTGCCTGGAGTGGGGGCAACTATGGCTACACCTTC	few	TRBV30	TRBJ1-2	.
CASSSDRGYTEAFF	TGTGCCAGCAGCTCAGACAGGGGGTACACTGAAGCTTTCTTT	.	TRBV7-9	TRBJ1-1	TRBD1
CASNGGPNWETQYF	TGTGCCAGCAATGGGGGGCCTAACTGGGAGACCCAGTACTTC	.	TRBV6-5	TRBJ2-5	.
CASSDPGGAGRSYTF	TGTGCCAGCAGTGATCCAGGGGGCGCGGGTCGTAGCTACACCTTC	.	TRBV25-1	TRBJ1-2	TRBD1
CASSTGGRANEQFF	TGTGCCAGCAGTACCGGAGGACGGGCGAATGAGCAGTTCTTC	.	TRBV28	TRBJ2-1	.
CASSHPRGPQHF	TGCGCCAGCAGCCACCCAAGAGGGCCCCAGCATTTT	.	TRBV4-1	TRBJ1-5	.
CASTGQGKETQYF	TGCGCCAGCACGGGACAGGGGAAAGAGACCCAGTACTTC	few	TRBV4-1	TRBJ2-5	TRBD1
CASSLAWQETQYF	TGCGCCAGCAGCTTGGCCTGGCAAGAGACCCAGTACTTC	few	TRBV5-1	TRBJ2-5	.
CASSEHHLDNSPLHF	TGTGCCAGCAGTGAACACCATCTCGATAATTCACCCCTCCACTTT	.	TRBV2	TRBJ1-6	.
CASSPSGGDTGELFF	TGTGCCAGCAGCCCCTCGGGGGGAGACACCGGGGAGCTGTTTTTT	.	TRBV2	TRBJ2-2	TRBD2
CAWSGAGSGAKNIQYF	TGTGCCTGGAGTGGTGCGGGGTCGGGGGCCAAAAACATTCAGTACTTC	.	TRBV30	TRBJ2-4	.
CSVAPLGFGENTEAFF	TGCAGCGTCGCGCCTCTGGGGTTTGGGGAGAACACTGAAGCTTTCTTT	few	TRBV29-1	TRBJ1-1	.
CAKQIGNTGELFF	TGCGCCAAACAGATAGGGAACACCGGGGAGCTGTTTTTT	.	TRBV29-1	TRBJ2-2	.
CASSQSNRDASSTGELFF	TGCGCCAGCAGTCAATCCAACCGGGACGCCTCGTCCACCGGGGAGCTGTTTTTT	.	TRBV23-1	TRBJ2-2	.
CAWSRTGDGQPQHF	TGTGCCTGGAGTCGGACAGGGGATGGACAGCCCCAGCATTTT	.	TRBV30	TRBJ1-5	TRBD1
CSVVRTGADYEQYF	TGCAGCGTTGTTCGGACAGGGGCAGACTACGAGCAGTACTTC	few	TRBV29-1	TRBJ2-7	TRBD1